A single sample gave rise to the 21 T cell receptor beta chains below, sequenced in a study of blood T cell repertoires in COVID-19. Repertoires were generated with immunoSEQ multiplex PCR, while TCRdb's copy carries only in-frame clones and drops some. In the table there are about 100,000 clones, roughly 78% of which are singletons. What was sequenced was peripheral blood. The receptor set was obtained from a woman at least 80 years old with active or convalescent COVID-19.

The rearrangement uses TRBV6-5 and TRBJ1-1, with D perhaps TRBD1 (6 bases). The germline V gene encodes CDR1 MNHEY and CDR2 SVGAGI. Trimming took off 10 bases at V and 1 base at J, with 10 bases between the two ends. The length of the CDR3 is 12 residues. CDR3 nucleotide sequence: TGTGCCACCAGGACAGCGAACACTGAAGCTTTCTTT. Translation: CATRTANTEAFF.

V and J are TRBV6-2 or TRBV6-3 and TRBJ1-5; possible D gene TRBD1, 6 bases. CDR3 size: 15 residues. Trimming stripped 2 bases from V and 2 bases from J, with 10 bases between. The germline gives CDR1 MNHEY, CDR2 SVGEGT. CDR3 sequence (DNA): TGTGCCAGCAGTTACCTCAGGGGAGGCAATCAGCCCCAGCATTTT. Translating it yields CASSYLRGGNQPQHF.

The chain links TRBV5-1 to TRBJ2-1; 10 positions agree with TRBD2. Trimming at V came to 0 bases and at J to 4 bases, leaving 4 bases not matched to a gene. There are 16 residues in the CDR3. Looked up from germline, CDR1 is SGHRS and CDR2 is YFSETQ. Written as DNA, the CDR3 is TGCGCCAGCAGCTTGGTGGCTAGCGGGGGATACAATGAGCAGTTCTTC. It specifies CASSLVASGGYNEQFF.

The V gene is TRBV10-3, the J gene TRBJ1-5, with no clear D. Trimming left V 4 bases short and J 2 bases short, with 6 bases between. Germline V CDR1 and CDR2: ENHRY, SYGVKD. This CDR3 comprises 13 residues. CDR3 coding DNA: TGTGCCATCAGTGCGGTTGGCAATCAGCCCCAGCATTTT. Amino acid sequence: CAISAVGNQPQHF.

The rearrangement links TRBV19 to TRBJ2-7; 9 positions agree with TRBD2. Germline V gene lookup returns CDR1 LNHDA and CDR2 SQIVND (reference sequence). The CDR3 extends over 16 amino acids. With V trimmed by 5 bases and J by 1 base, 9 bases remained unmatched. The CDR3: CASSPIKTSGSYEQYF. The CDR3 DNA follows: TGTGCCAGTAGTCCCATTAAGACTAGCGGATCCTACGAGCAGTACTTC.

CDR3 residues: CASSDRGRSSEAFF. The CDR3 DNA follows: TGCGCCAGCAGCGACAGGGGGCGATCGTCTGAAGCTTTCTTT. V is TRBV5-1 and J is TRBJ1-1; 10 bases fit TRBD1. The CDR3 extends over 14 amino acids. J lost 6 bases, V lost 4 bases, and 6 bases had no gene match. Germline V lookup: CDR1 SGHRS, CDR2 YFSETQ.

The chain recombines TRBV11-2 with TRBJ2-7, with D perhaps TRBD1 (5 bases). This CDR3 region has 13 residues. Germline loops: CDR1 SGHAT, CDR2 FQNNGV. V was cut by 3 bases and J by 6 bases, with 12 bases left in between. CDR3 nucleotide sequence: TGTGCCAGCAGCTTTGGCAGGGCGACCGAGCAGTACTTC. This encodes CASSFGRATEQYF.

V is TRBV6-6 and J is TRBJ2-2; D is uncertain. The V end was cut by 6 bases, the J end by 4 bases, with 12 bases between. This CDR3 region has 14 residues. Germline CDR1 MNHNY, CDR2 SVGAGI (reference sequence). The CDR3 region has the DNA TGTGCCAGCAGATCGTCGGGTTCCACCGGGGAGCTGTTTTTT. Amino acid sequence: CASRSSGSTGELFF.

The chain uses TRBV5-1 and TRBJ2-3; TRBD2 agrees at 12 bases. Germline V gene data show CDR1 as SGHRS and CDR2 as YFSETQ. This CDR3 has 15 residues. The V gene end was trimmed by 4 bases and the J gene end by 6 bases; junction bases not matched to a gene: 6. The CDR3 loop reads CASSPLAGGRDTQYF. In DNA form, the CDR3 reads TGCGCCAGCAGCCCACTAGCGGGAGGTAGGGATACGCAGTATTTT.

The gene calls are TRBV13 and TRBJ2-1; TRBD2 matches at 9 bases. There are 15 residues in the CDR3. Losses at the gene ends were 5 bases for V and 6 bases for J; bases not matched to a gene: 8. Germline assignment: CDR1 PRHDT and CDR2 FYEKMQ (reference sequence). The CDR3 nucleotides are TGTGCCAGCAGCCGCTTGACTAGCGGCTTCAATGAGCAGTTCTTC. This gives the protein CASSRLTSGFNEQFF. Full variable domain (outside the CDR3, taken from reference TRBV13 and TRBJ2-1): AAGVIQSPRHLIKEKRETATLKCYPIPRHDTVYWYQQGPGQDPQFLISFYEKMQSDKGSIPDRFSAQQFSDYHSELNMSSLELGDSALYFCASSRLTSGFNEQFFGPGTRLTVL.

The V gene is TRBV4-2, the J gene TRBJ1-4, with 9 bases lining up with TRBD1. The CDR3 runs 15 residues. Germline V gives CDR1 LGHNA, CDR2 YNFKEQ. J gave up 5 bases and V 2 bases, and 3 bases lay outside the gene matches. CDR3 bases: TGTGCCAGCAGCCAACAGACAGGGGGAAATGAAAAACTGTTTTTT. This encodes CASSQQTGGNEKLFF.

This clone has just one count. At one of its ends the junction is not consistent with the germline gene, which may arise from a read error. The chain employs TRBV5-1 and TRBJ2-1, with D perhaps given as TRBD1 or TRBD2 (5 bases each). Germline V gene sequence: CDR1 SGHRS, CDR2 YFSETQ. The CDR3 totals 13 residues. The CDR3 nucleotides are TGTGCCAGCGGTAGGGGTACCTACAATGAGCAGTTCTTC. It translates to CASGRGTYNEQFF.

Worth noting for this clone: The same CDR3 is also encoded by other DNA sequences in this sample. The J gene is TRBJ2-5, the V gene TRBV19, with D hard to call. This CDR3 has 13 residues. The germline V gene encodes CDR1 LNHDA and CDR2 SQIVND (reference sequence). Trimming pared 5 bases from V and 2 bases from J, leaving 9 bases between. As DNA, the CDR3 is TGTGCCAGTAGTTGGCGGAGACAAGAGACCCAGTACTTC. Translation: CASSWRRQETQYF.

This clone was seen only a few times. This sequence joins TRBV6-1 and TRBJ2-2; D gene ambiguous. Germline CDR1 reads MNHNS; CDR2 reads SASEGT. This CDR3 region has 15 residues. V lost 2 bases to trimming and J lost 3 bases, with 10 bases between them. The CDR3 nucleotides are TGTGCCAGCAGTGAAAAAACAGAACACACCGGGGAGCTGTTTTTT. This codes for CASSEKTEHTGELFF.

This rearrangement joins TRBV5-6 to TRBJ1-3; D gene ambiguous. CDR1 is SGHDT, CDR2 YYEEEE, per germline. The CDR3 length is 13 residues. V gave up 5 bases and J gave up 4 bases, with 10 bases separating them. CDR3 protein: CASSFTYGNTIYF. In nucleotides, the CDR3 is TGTGCCAGCAGTTTTACCTACGGAAACACCATATATTTT. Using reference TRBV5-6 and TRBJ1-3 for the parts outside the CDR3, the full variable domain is DAGVTQSPTHLIKTRGQQVTLRCSPKSGHDTVSWYQQALGQGPQFIFQYYEEEERQRGNFPDRFSGHQFPNYSSELNVNALLLGDSALYLCASSFTYGNTIYFGEGSWLTVV.

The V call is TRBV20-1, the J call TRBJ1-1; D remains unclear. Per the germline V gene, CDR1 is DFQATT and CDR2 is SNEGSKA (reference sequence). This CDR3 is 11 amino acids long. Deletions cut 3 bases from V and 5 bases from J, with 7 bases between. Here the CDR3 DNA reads TGCAGTGCTAGCGGGGATACTGAAGCTTTCTTT. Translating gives CSASGDTEAFF.

The CDR3 is CASSLELAGGYNEQFF. For the CDR3, the DNA is TGTGCCAGCAGCTTAGAGTTAGCGGGAGGCTACAATGAGCAGTTCTTC. The chain recombines TRBV11-3 with TRBJ2-1; 10 bases are a match to TRBD2. V shed 0 bases and J 3 bases; nucleotides not matched to a gene: 2. Germline loops: CDR1 SGHNT, CDR2 YENEEA. The CDR3 extends over 16 amino acids.

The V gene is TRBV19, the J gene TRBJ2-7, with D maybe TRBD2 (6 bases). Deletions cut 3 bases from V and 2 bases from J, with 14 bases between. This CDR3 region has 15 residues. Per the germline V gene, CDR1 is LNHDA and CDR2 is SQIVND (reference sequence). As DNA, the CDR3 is TGTGCCAGTAGTATCTTGCAGGGAGGCACCTACGAGCAGTACTTC. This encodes CASSILQGGTYEQYF.

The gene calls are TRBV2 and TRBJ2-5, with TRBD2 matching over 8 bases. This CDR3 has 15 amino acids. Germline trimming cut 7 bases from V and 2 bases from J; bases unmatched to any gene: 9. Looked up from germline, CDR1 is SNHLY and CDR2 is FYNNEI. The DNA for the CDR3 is TGTGCCAGCACCAAAGGGGGACTAGGACAAGAGACCCAGTACTTC. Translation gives CASTKGGLGQETQYF.

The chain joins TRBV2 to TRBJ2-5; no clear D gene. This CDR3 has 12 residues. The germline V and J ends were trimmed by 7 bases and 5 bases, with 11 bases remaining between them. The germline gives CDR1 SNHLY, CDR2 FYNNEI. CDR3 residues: CASTLRVETQYF. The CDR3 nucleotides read TGTGCCAGCACACTACGGGTCGAGACCCAGTACTTC.

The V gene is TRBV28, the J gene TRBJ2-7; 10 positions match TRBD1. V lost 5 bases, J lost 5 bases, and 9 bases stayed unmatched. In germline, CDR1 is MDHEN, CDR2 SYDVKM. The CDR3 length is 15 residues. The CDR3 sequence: CASSTPGQGGDEQYF. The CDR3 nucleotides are TGTGCCAGCAGTACTCCCGGACAGGGGGGCGACGAGCAGTACTTC.